This T cell receptor beta chain was recorded in a study of a mutant IDH1 vaccine in newly diagnosed glioma. On the study more broadly: Vaccine administration was initiated 4-6 weeks following radiotherapy alone, or with temozolomide cycles.

Broader study findings: Researchers report vaccine-induced immune responses in about 93% of patients. No link was apparently found between pseudoprogression and changes in top peripheral T cell clonotypes.

This clone was seen just once. Its antigen is not known. Sequencing was performed with immunoSEQ multiplex PCR; in TCRdb, only in-frame clones are kept and a portion is missing. Among some 55,000 clones, 70% to 90% were seen once, and the ten largest hold about 5%. Time point reported: week 5, during vaccination. Each dose of the vaccine consisted of 300 ug of mutant IDH1 20-mer peptide, with topical imiquimod. The receptor comes from a woman aged 40 to 55 with glioma. Here the sequenced sample was PBMCs, taken from a glioma patient whose treatment included an IDH1 peptide vaccine.

The CDR3 reads CASSFSGRDNQPQHF. DNA for the CDR3: TGTGCCAGCAGTTTTTCAGGCCGCGACAATCAGCCCCAGCATTTT. The V gene is TRBV28, the J gene TRBJ1-5; D not resolved. Trimming left V 3 bases short and J 3 bases short, with 12 bases between. The CDR3 runs 15 residues. In germline, CDR1 is MDHEN, CDR2 SYDVKM.